A single T cell receptor (beta chain) is shown here with its context. The data derive from a study of T cell responses to AZD1222 COVID-19 vaccine. CDR1 and CDR2 (germline): LNHDA, SQIVND (reference sequence). Trimming stripped 3 bases from V and 2 bases from J, with 10 bases between. The CDR3 consists of 14 residues. The protocol was immunoSEQ multiplex PCR, while the TCRdb copy is restricted to in-frame clones and leaves out a portion. The sample records about 54,000 clones, around 80% being singletons. V gene TRBV19 combines with J gene TRBJ1-1; D not certain. The sample consisted of peripheral blood, taken on day 0 of AZD1222 vaccination. The origin of this receptor is an adult in good health. The CDR3 DNA reads TGTGCCAGTAGTATGATCGGCGGAAACACTGAAGCTTTCTTT. Translated: CASSMIGGNTEAFF.